The sequence of this TCR beta chain was determined in a study of T cell changes during pregnancy in multiple sclerosis (dated 2019 in TCRdb). About the investigation overall: In women with multiple sclerosis, the researchers looked at how the T cell repertoire shifted as pregnancy progressed.

With regard to this clone: There is no known antigen for this receptor. Per-nucleotide qualities are absent, and no much larger clonotype sits a single base away.

The library was obtained by the immunoSEQ multiplex PCR assay. TCRdb holds this immuneACCESS table with in-frame rearrangements only. Some clones are missing; in checked studies, unresolved V genes explain under half, and the rest has no known cause. This sample holds about 36,000 clones; more than 75% were observed only once. 5.5% to 7.5% of the sample is in the top ten clones. The TCR sequence derives from a female donor with multiple sclerosis, enrolled in a pregnancy study. Sequenced here: CD8+ T cells from peripheral blood mononuclear cells, sampled in the third trimester of pregnancy.

The CDR3 corresponds to CSVVFFDRPNYGYTF. The DNA sequence is as follows: TGCAGCGTTGTGTTTTTCGACAGGCCAAACTATGGCTACACCTTC. The sequence joins TRBV29-1 to TRBJ1-2, and perhaps TRBD1 as D gene, on 6 matching bases. V is pared back by 4 bases and J by 2 bases, with 17 bases lying between the germline termini. The CDR1 and CDR2 encoded by the germline V gene are SQVTM and ANQGSEA. Including the terminal cysteine and phenylalanine, the CDR3 comprises 15 residues. Left in the record is the CDR3 DNA by itself, 45 bases read in frame from the first base.